The clone carrying this T cell receptor (beta chain) ranks as hyperexpanded (1% or more). The antigen is unknown. The Oncomine TCR Beta short-read assay was applied to DNA of cultured CD4+ T cells. Each CDR3 protein gets one entry after TCRdb re-called the PCR reads with MiXCR. The sample contains more than 15,000 distinct CDR3 sequences, roughly 76% of which appear only once. This sample is drawn from a study of vaccination and CD4 T cells after COVID-19. For the study at large: Control cultures, each given a CEFX pool, an HIV-1 Nef pool, or no peptide, were included.

Treatment of the sample: approximately 9-day PBMC culture with coronavirus spike peptide pools or control peptides (ViraFEST assay). The sequence derives from a human donor who had recovered from COVID-19. Sequencing was carried out using CD4+ T cells from blood, cultured in vitro.

Written as DNA, the CDR3 is TGTGCCAGCAGCACCTACCTAGATACGCAGTATTTT. It translates to CASSTYLDTQYF. This chain uses TRBV7-2 with TRBJ2-3; no reliable D call. Germline CDR1 is SGHTA and CDR2 is FQGNSA. V gave up 5 bases and J gave up 5 bases, with 8 bases separating them. This CDR3 has 12 amino acids.